This TCR beta chain appears in the sequencing data of a study of vaccination effects on CD4 cells after COVID-19. Overall study findings and caveats: Vaccine- and infection-induced clones showed marked clonal contraction late following vaccination.

Details on this clone: Its specificity is not known.

TCRdb keeps only in-frame clones here, not all; method: immunoSEQ multiplex PCR. Of around 50,000 clones in the sample, roughly three quarters are singletons; the top ten hold about 5%. Expansion with viral peptide pools was applied to antigen-specific CD4+ T cells by the ViraFEST assay prior to sequencing. Following culture for around 10 days, CD4+ T cells were isolated. The individual was infected with SARS-CoV-2 between March and December 2020, as confirmed by PCR. Culturing of 2 million to 2.5 million PBMC per well took place with about 10 IU/ml IL-2 and around 10 ug/ml peptides. This CDR3 region has 11 residues. Trimming shortened V by 8 bases and J by 3 bases, and 7 bases separated the two germline ends. The germline gives CDR1 SNHLY, CDR2 FYNNEI.

The sequence came from a human donor who had a prior SARS-CoV-2 infection. Sequences were derived from CD4+ T cells from PBMCs cultured with HIV peptides, sampled before COVID-19 vaccination. The subset was: HIV-1 Nef peptide pool negative control/reference culture. The chain is built from TRBV2 and TRBJ1-2, with D unresolved. The chain's CDR3 is CASRTDYGYTF. The DNA for the CDR3 is TGTGCCAGCCGGACGGACTATGGCTACACCTTC.